This record looks at one T cell receptor beta chain sequence and its context. TCR beta CDR3 region amplification was performed from RNA transcripts. Initially, a first-round RT-PCR of the TCR CDR3 employed the HTBI primer set. Using its own MiXCR run on the multiplex PCR reads, TCRdb lists one record per CDR3 protein. Altogether approximately 420,000 distinct CDR3 sequences are present, roughly 13% being singletons, with the ten largest covering about 5%. This sample was taken from a study of T cells in Graves' hyperthyroidism and ophthalmopathy. Germline loops: CDR1 SEHNR, CDR2 FQNEAQ (reference sequence). This CDR3 region has 17 residues. V lost 4 bases, J lost 2 bases, and 7 bases stayed unmatched.

Sequencing was done on a sample of blood. The sequence was collected from a woman aged 18-29 years with Graves' hyperthyroidism. The rearrangement uses TRBV7-9 and TRBJ2-3, with TRBD2 identical over 12 bases. The CDR3 reads CASSSGGLAGITDTQYF. As DNA, the CDR3 is TGTGCCAGCAGCTCGGGCGGACTAGCGGGGATCACAGATACGCAGTATTTT.